A selection of T cell receptor beta chains follows, all from one sample in a study of a mutant IDH1 vaccine in newly diagnosed glioma. TCRdb's table, derived via immunoSEQ multiplex PCR, lists solely in-frame clones and lacks some. The table has roughly 64,000 clones, 74% seen once. Their recognized antigens are unknown. The sample in question was PBMCs, obtained from a glioma patient whose treatment included an IDH1 peptide vaccine. The receptors were gathered from a man aged 45-65 years with glioma. Each CDR3 is given with its conserved first and last residue. The order of the fields is D gene, clone size, V gene, J gene, CDR3 protein, CDR3 DNA. D genes are given only for firm matches. Clone size is not always given. Where it is, it says once, few, many or a class for expanded clones.

>NA|few|TRBV18|TRBJ2-1
CASSPLRDLGEQFF
TGTGCCAGCTCACCCCTCCGGGACCTCGGCGAGCAGTTCTTC
>NA|few|TRBV28|TRBJ1-1
CASSFDPGRAFF
TGTGCCAGCAGTTTTGACCCAGGTCGCGCTTTCTTT
>NA|NA|TRBV9|TRBJ1-1
CASSPDRDGTEAFF
TGTGCCAGCAGCCCGGACCGCGACGGCACTGAAGCTTTCTTT
>TRBD1|once|TRBV6-6|TRBJ2-5
CASSPAGGHRETQYF
TGTGCCAGCAGTCCCGCAGGGGGCCACCGAGAGACCCAGTACTTC
>NA|NA|TRBV27|TRBJ1-2
CASSFNREEASDGYTF
TGTGCCAGCAGTTTCAACAGGGAAGAGGCTTCGGATGGCTACACCTTC
>NA|NA|TRBV10-3|TRBJ1-1
CAISEGRTEAFF
TGTGCCATCAGTGAAGGAAGGACTGAAGCTTTCTTT
>NA|NA|TRBV6-6|TRBJ2-2
CASAGTDNTGELFF
TGTGCCAGCGCAGGGACGGATAACACCGGGGAGCTGTTTTTT
>NA|NA|TRBV7-2|TRBJ1-2
CASTQWIQANYGYTF
TGTGCCAGCACCCAGTGGATTCAGGCTAACTATGGCTACACCTTC
>NA|NA|TRBV30|TRBJ1-5
CAWSFDSNQPQHF
TGTGCCTGGAGTTTCGACAGCAATCAGCCCCAGCATTTT
>NA|NA|TRBV12-5|TRBJ1-5
CASAPRGDQPQHF
TGTGCTAGTGCCCCTCGGGGGGATCAGCCCCAGCATTTT
>NA|NA|TRBV5-4|TRBJ2-5
CASSGTLETQYF
TGTGCCAGCAGTGGGACGTTAGAGACCCAGTACTTC
>TRBD1|NA|TRBV4-3|TRBJ2-7
CASSQAAGTGKGYEQYF
TGCGCCAGCAGCCAAGCCGCCGGGACAGGGAAGGGCTACGAGCAGTACTTC
>TRBD1|few|TRBV6-1|TRBJ1-2
CASSLPQGANYGYTF
TGTGCCAGCAGCTTGCCCCAGGGGGCGAACTATGGCTACACCTTC
>TRBD1|NA|TRBV29-1|TRBJ1-5
CSAGQGGNQPQHF
TGCAGCGCCGGACAGGGAGGGAATCAGCCCCAGCATTTT
>TRBD1|NA|TRBV5-1|TRBJ1-2
CASSFIQGANGYTF
TGCGCCAGCAGCTTCATTCAGGGGGCCAATGGCTACACCTTC
>NA|NA|TRBV6-4|TRBJ2-1
CASRDEDEQFF
TGTGCCAGCAGGGATGAGGATGAGCAGTTCTTC
>NA|NA|TRBV6-5|TRBJ2-7
CASKDREQYF
TGTGCCAGCAAAGACCGCGAGCAGTACTTC
>NA|NA|TRBV30|TRBJ2-5
CAWSARYTQYF
TGTGCCTGGAGTGCACGGTACACCCAGTACTTC
>NA|NA|TRBV28|TRBJ1-1
CASTTGNTEAFF
TGTGCCAGCACAACGGGGAACACTGAAGCTTTCTTT
>NA|NA|TRBV2|TRBJ1-1
CASSERTVGEGHTEAFF
TGTGCCAGCAGTGAGAGGACAGTGGGGGAAGGCCACACTGAAGCTTTCTTT
>NA|NA|TRBV25-1|TRBJ2-5
CASSEASARAQYF
TGTGCCAGCAGTGAAGCCTCGGCCCGGGCCCAGTACTTC
>NA|few|TRBV15|TRBJ1-5
CATSSDPGAHQPQHF
TGTGCCACCAGCAGTGATCCAGGTGCCCATCAGCCCCAGCATTTT
>NA|NA|TRBV5-1|TRBJ2-2
CASSLARADTGELFF
TGCGCCAGCAGCTTGGCCAGGGCGGACACCGGGGAGCTGTTTTTT
>NA|few|TRBV5-1|TRBJ1-1
CASSLAGNTEAFF
TGCGCCAGCAGCTTGGCCGGGAACACTGAAGCTTTCTTT
>NA|NA|TRBV4-1|TRBJ1-5
CASSQGGTVSNQPQHF
TGCGCCAGCAGCCAAGGGGGGACCGTTAGCAATCAGCCCCAGCATTTT
>TRBD1|NA|TRBV30|TRBJ1-4
CAWSVGQGAKKLFF
TGTGCCTGGAGTGTAGGGCAGGGGGCGAAAAAACTGTTTTTT
>TRBD1|NA|TRBV10-3|TRBJ2-1
CAISESGTASSYNEQFF
TGTGCCATCAGTGAGTCGGGGACAGCAAGCTCCTACAATGAGCAGTTCTTC
>TRBD1|NA|TRBV27|TRBJ1-1
CASSSTGVGNTEAFF
TGTGCCAGCAGTTCGACAGGGGTAGGCAACACTGAAGCTTTCTTT
>NA|NA|TRBV27|TRBJ2-7
CASSLHPTRGAYEQYF
TGTGCCAGCAGTTTACACCCGACTAGAGGGGCCTACGAGCAGTACTTC
>NA|NA|TRBV9|TRBJ2-2
CASSVGTTGELFF
TGTGCCAGCAGCGTAGGGACTACCGGGGAGCTGTTTTTT
>NA|few|TRBV29-1|TRBJ1-5
CSALSGNSNQPQHF
TGCAGCGCTCTGTCCGGCAATAGCAATCAGCCCCAGCATTTT
>NA|NA|TRBV7-9|TRBJ1-1
CASSLAGQTEAFF
TGTGCCAGCAGCTTAGCTGGACAGACTGAAGCTTTCTTT
>TRBD1|many|TRBV2|TRBJ1-4
CASSEGVRGKVF
TGTGCCAGCAGTGAAGGGGTCAGGGGGAAGGTTTTT
>TRBD1|NA|TRBV6-5|TRBJ2-5
CASKMMTGGKETQYF
TGTGCCAGCAAGATGATGACAGGGGGCAAAGAGACCCAGTACTTC
>NA|NA|TRBV30|TRBJ2-6
CAWSEASGANVLTF
TGTGCCTGGAGTGAGGCCTCAGGGGCCAACGTCCTGACTTTC
>TRBD1|NA|TRBV4-1|TRBJ2-2
CASSQSPGQVNTGELFF
TGCGCCAGCAGCCAAAGTCCGGGACAGGTTAACACCGGGGAGCTGTTTTTT
>NA|NA|TRBV29-1|TRBJ2-3
CSVESPQGLLADTQYF
TGCAGCGTTGAATCACCACAGGGATTGTTGGCAGATACGCAGTATTTT
>NA|NA|TRBV7-8|TRBJ1-2
CASSHHGDSYGYTF
TGTGCCAGCAGCCATCATGGGGATTCGTATGGCTACACCTTC
>NA|medium-sized|TRBV4-1|TRBJ2-7
CASSPVLRANSYEQYF
TGCGCCAGCAGCCCGGTCCTCCGGGCCAATTCCTACGAGCAGTACTTC
>NA|NA|TRBV2|TRBJ2-3
CASSEPGSTDTQYF
TGTGCCAGCAGTGAACCGGGGAGCACAGATACGCAGTATTTT
>TRBD1|NA|TRBV29-1|TRBJ2-7
CSVTGTGLSYEQYF
TGCAGCGTCACCGGGACAGGACTTTCCTACGAGCAGTACTTC
>NA|NA|TRBV10-3|TRBJ2-2
CAISGTGSGELFF
TGTGCCATCAGTGGAACAGGGTCCGGGGAGCTGTTTTTT
>TRBD1|NA|TRBV5-1|TRBJ1-1
CASRTGSMNTEAFF
TGCGCCAGCAGGACAGGGTCTATGAACACTGAAGCTTTCTTT